Described below is a single T cell receptor (beta chain) sequence and its context. These data are taken from a study of blood T cell repertoires in COVID-19. Participant-reported clinical history was the basis for cohort assignment. The repertoire was sequenced with immunoSEQ multiplex PCR; TCRdb's copy has only in-frame clones and lacks some. The data show 210,000 or so clones, less than 85% seen once. The sequence derives from a man aged 55 to 69 who had recovered from COVID-19. Specimen: PBMCs or T cells enriched from blood (not recorded which).

The DNA for the CDR3 is TGTGCCAGCTCAGTTAGCGGGGGGTCCTACAATGAGCAGTTCTTC. It codes for CASSVSGGSYNEQFF. V gene TRBV18 combines with J gene TRBJ2-1; 10 bases align to TRBD2. V lost 5 bases, J lost 1 base, and 2 bases stayed unmatched. The V gene's germline CDR1 is KGHSH and CDR2 LQKENI. The CDR3 is 15 amino acids.